Listed below are T cell receptor beta chains from one sample, sequenced in a study of PD-1 blockade in classical Hodgkin lymphoma. Profiling relied on immunoSEQ multiplex PCR, and the TCRdb table lists in-frame clones only, not all of them. This sample has some 25,000 clones, with approximately 78% found just once. The sequencing used peripheral blood mononuclear cells (PBMCs), collected before the second cycle of nivolumab. The receptors were gathered from a human donor with classical Hodgkin lymphoma. CDR3s include the opening cysteine and the closing phenylalanine or tryptophan. The D gene is left open where the match is weak. Clone size, where shown, is once, few, many, or a class for clones that have expanded.

abundance	v_gene	j_gene	d_gene	CDR3nt	CDR3aa
NA	TRBV2	TRBJ2-7	NA	TGTGCCCTATTAGGGACGGGACGGTACGAGCAGTACTTC	CALLGTGRYEQYF
NA	TRBV27	TRBJ1-4	NA	TGTGCCAGCAGTTTTTGGGGGACCGCTGAAAAACTGTTTTTT	CASSFWGTAEKLFF
NA	TRBV4-2	TRBJ2-7	NA	TGTGCCAGCAGCCAGGGACAAGACCGAACCTACGAGCAGTACTTC	CASSQGQDRTYEQYF
NA	TRBV2	TRBJ2-7	NA	TGTGCCAGCATCTCCGGCAAGGAAATCTACGAGCAGTACTTC	CASISGKEIYEQYF
NA	TRBV10-3	TRBJ1-5	TRBD1	TGTGCCATCAGTGTCGGTAAGGAGGGGGCACAGCATTTT	CAISVGKEGAQHF
NA	TRBV7-2	TRBJ2-4	NA	TGTGCCAGCAGCTTAAGTTTTACGTCTGGGAACATTCAGTACTTC	CASSLSFTSGNIQYF
NA	TRBV6-5	TRBJ1-2	TRBD1	TGTGCCAGCAGGCCAGCCGCCGGGACAGGCTATGGCTACACCTTC	CASRPAAGTGYGYTF
NA	TRBV4-3	TRBJ2-1	NA	TGCGCCAGCAGCCAAGATTATCCCCACTTGGGGGGGCTCCCCTACAATGAGCAGTTCTTC	CASSQDYPHLGGLPYNEQFF
once	TRBV7-2	TRBJ1-1	NA	TGTGCCAGCAGCTTAGATGTCGGAACTGAAGCTTTCTTT	CASSLDVGTEAFF
once	TRBV4-1	TRBJ2-7	NA	TGCGCCAGCAGCCAAGAAGTACAGGTGGCCTACGAGCAGTACTTC	CASSQEVQVAYEQYF
NA	TRBV7-3	TRBJ2-3	TRBD1	TGTGCCAGCAGCTTAGGGACAGTTAGCACAGATACGCAGTATTTT	CASSLGTVSTDTQYF
NA	TRBV30	TRBJ1-1	NA	TGTGCCTGGAGCTGGGGACATTCGATGAACACTGAAGCTTTCTTT	CAWSWGHSMNTEAFF
NA	TRBV6-5	TRBJ1-2	TRBD1	TGTGCCAGCAGGCATCCCGGGACAGGGGGCGCTGGCTACACCTTC	CASRHPGTGGAGYTF
NA	TRBV7-9	TRBJ1-5	NA	TGTGCCAGCAGCTTATACGGGGGGAGGAACAATCAGCCCCAGCATTTT	CASSLYGGRNNQPQHF
NA	TRBV6-5	TRBJ1-5	NA	TGTGCCAGCGGGGAAAACAATCAGCCCCAGCATTTT	CASGENNQPQHF
NA	TRBV9	TRBJ1-2	NA	TGTGCCAGCTCCCGGGGGCAGTTGTTTTATGGCTACACCTTC	CASSRGQLFYGYTF
once	TRBV7-9	TRBJ2-3	NA	TGTGCCAGCAGTGCCAGAGTGTCAGATACGCAGTATTTT	CASSARVSDTQYF
NA	TRBV6-1	TRBJ1-5	NA	TGTGCCAGCAGCAAACAGTTCAATCAGCCCCAGCATTTT	CASSKQFNQPQHF
NA	TRBV18	TRBJ2-3	NA	TGTGCCAGCTCACCATCTCAGCTAGATACGCAGTATTTT	CASSPSQLDTQYF
NA	TRBV28	TRBJ1-2	NA	TGTGCCAGCAGTTTAATAAGAGCCCCCCCGGATGGCTACACCTTC	CASSLIRAPPDGYTF
few	TRBV25-1	TRBJ1-3	NA	TGTGCCAGCAGTCCGCCGAGCTGGGGCACCATATATTTT	CASSPPSWGTIYF
NA	TRBV2	TRBJ1-4	TRBD1	TGTGCCAGCAGTGCGACAGGGTACAATGAAAAACTGTTTTTT	CASSATGYNEKLFF
NA	TRBV5-1	TRBJ2-6	NA	TGCGCCAGCACCCCTAGGGGGAGGTGGATGAACTCTGGGGCCAACGTCCTGACTTTC	CASTPRGRWMNSGANVLTF
NA	TRBV15	TRBJ2-7	NA	TGTGCCACCAGCACCTTCAGGGGCAGCTCCTACGAGCAGTACTTC	CATSTFRGSSYEQYF
NA	TRBV25-1	TRBJ2-7	NA	TGTGCCAGCAGTGCGACAGGACCCCCCTTCATGCAGTACTTC	CASSATGPPFMQYF
few	TRBV19	TRBJ1-1	TRBD1	TGTGCCAGTAGCTCGACAGGGGGGACTGAAGCTTTCTTT	CASSSTGGTEAFF
NA	TRBV7-8	TRBJ2-7	NA	TGTGCCAGCAGCTCCAAGCGGGTTCGCTACGAGCAGTACTTC	CASSSKRVRYEQYF
NA	TRBV28	TRBJ2-5	TRBD2	TGTGCCAGCAGACAAACTCCACGAAAACGGACTAGCGGGGAAGAGACCCAGTACTTC	CASRQTPRKRTSGEETQYF
NA	TRBV14	TRBJ2-1	TRBD2	TGTGCCAGCAGCTTGAAAATACTAGCGGGGGGAAATGAGCAGTTCTTC	CASSLKILAGGNEQFF
NA	TRBV6-1	TRBJ2-7	NA	TGTGCCAGCAGTGAGCCGGGGTTGGGTGGGAACGAGCAGTACTTC	CASSEPGLGGNEQYF
medium-sized	TRBV27	TRBJ2-7	TRBD2	TGTGCCAGCAGTTTGAGAGCGGGGGGTGGTAGCTCCTACGAGCAGTACTTC	CASSLRAGGGSSYEQYF
NA	TRBV29-1	TRBJ1-2	NA	TGCAGCGTGGGAGACGGAAACTATGGCTACACCTTC	CSVGDGNYGYTF
NA	TRBV27	TRBJ2-7	NA	TGTGCCAGCAGCATAAGTAGGGTACCCTACGAGCAGTACTTC	CASSISRVPYEQYF
once	TRBV5-6	TRBJ1-2	NA	TGTGCCAGCAGCTTGCTCCGCTGGATCACTAACTATGGCTACACCTTC	CASSLLRWITNYGYTF
NA	TRBV7-9	TRBJ2-3	NA	TGTGCCAGCAGTTCCAGGGCCGCTAGCACAGATACGCAGTATTTT	CASSSRAASTDTQYF
NA	TRBV4-1	TRBJ1-5	NA	TGCGCCAGCAGCCAAGATCCCTCAAGCCCATGGGGCCGGCAGCCCCAGCATTTT	CASSQDPSSPWGRQPQHF
NA	TRBV6-5	TRBJ2-2	TRBD1	TGTGCCAGCACAGGGGGGAACACCGGGGAGCTGTTTTTT	CASTGGNTGELFF
NA	TRBV30	TRBJ1-5	NA	TGTGCCTGGAGTGTGGACGGCAATCAGCCCCAGCATTTT	CAWSVDGNQPQHF
NA	TRBV4-1	TRBJ1-2	TRBD1	TGCGCCAGCAGCCAGGACGGACAGGAAGGGTACTATGGCTACACCTTC	CASSQDGQEGYYGYTF
NA	TRBV19	TRBJ1-2	NA	TGTGCCAGTAGTATACAGGGGTATGGCTACACCTTC	CASSIQGYGYTF
NA	TRBV7-2	TRBJ2-7	TRBD2	TGTGCCAGCAGCCTAAGCGGGGCCTCCTACGAGCAGTACTTC	CASSLSGASYEQYF